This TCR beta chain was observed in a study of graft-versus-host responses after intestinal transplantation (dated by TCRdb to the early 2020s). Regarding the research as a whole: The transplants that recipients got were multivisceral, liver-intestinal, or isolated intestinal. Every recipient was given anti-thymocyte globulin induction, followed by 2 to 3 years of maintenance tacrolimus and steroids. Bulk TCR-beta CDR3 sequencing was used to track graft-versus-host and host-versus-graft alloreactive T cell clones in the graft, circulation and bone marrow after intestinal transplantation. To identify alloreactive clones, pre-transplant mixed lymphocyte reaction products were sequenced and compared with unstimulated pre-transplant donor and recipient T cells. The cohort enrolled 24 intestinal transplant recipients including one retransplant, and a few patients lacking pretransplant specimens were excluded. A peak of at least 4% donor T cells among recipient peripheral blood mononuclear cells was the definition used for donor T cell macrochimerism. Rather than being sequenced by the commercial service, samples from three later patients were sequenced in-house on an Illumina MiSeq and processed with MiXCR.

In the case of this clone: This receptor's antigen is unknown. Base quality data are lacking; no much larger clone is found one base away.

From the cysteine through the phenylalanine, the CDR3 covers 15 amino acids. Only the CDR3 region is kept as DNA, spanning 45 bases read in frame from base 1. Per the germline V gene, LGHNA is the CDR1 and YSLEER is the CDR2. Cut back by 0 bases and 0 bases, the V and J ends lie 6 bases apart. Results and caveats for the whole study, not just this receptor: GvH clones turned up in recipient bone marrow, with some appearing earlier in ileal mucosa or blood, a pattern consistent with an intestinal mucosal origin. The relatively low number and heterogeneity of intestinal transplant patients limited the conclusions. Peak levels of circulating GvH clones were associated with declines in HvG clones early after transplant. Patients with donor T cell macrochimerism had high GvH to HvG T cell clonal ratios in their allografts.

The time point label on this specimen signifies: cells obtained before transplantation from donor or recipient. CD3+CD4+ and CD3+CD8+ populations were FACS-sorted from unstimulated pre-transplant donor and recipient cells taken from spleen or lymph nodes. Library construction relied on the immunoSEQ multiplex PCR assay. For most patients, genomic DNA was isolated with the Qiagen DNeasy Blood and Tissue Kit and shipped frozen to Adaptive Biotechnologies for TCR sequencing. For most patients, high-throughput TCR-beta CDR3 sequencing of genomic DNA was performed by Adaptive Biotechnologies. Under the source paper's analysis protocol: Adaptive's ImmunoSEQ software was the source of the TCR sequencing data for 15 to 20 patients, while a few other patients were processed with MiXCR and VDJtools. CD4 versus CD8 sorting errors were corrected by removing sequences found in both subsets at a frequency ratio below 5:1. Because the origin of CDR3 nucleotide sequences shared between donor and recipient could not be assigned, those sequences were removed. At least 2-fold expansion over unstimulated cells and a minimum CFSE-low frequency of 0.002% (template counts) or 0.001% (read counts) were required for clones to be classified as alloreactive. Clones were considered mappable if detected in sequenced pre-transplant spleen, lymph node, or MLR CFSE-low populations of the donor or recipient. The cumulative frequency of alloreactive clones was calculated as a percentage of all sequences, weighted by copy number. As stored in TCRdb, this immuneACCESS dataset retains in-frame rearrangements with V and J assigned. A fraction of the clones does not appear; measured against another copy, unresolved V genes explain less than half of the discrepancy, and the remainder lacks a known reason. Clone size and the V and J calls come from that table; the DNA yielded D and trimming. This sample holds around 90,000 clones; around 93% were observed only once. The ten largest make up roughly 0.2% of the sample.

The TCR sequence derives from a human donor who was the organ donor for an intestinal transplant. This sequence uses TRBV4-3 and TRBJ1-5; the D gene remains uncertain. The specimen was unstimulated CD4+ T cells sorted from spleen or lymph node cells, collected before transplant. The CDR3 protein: CASSQEPHSNQPQHF. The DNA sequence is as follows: TGCGCCAGCAGCCAAGAGCCTCATAGCAATCAGCCCCAGCATTTT.